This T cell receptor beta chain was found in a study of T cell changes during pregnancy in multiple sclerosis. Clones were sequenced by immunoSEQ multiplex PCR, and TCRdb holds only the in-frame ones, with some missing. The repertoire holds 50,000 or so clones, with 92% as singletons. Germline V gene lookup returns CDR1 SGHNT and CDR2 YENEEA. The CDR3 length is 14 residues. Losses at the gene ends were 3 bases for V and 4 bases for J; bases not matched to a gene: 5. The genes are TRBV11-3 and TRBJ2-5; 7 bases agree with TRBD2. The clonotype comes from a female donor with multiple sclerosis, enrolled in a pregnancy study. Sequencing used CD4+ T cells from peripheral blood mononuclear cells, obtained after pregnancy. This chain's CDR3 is CASSFGGGRETQYF. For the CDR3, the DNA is TGTGCCAGCAGCTTCGGGGGAGGGCGAGAGACCCAGTACTTC.